This is a list of T cell receptor beta chains from one sample in a study of blood T cell repertoires in COVID-19. Sequenced by immunoSEQ multiplex PCR; TCRdb stores in-frame clones only, minus some. The sample lists under 300,000 clones, over 75% occurring once. Sample: PBMCs or T cells enriched from blood (not recorded which). The receptors were gathered from a woman between 50 and 59 years old who had recovered from COVID-19. The conserved cysteine and the conserved F or W are not part of the CDR3 here. A D gene is named only where the DNA matches it firmly. Some rows mark clone size as missing; the rest say once, few, many or name a class of expanded clone.

V	size	D	J	CDR3
TRBV12-2	once	NA	TRBJ2-7	ASRFLTELCHDRPCTYEQY
TRBV12-1	NA	NA	TRBJ1-5	ASSFFPWTGPDYSNQPQH
TRBV4-1	NA	NA	TRBJ1-5	ASSPQALNQPQH
TRBV14	NA	TRBD1	TRBJ2-7	ASSLGQGFHEQY
TRBV5-1	once	TRBD2	TRBJ2-7	ASSVTSGFYEQY
TRBV5-1	NA	TRBD2	TRBJ2-3	ASSLFGLAGAPGTDTQY
TRBV27	NA	TRBD1	TRBJ2-2	ASSFSRTGVTGELF
TRBV18	once	TRBD2	TRBJ2-3	ASSPLGTQGGDTQY
TRBV28	NA	NA	TRBJ1-1	ASSLNWGPRIEAF
TRBV27	NA	TRBD2	TRBJ2-1	ASSRTYGGDNEQF
TRBV2	NA	TRBD1	TRBJ2-3	ASARDRITDTQY
TRBV2	NA	NA	TRBJ2-5	ASKDGTGSETQY
TRBV11-3	NA	TRBD1	TRBJ2-1	ASSPEDRVYNEQF
TRBV7-9	few	TRBD1	TRBJ2-1	ASSQGTGGVSEQF
TRBV13	once	NA	TRBJ2-1	ASSFLAVSSYNEQF
TRBV19	NA	TRBD1	TRBJ1-2	ASSISPGQAAYNYGYT
TRBV10-1	NA	TRBD1	TRBJ1-2	ASSAGQNYGYT
TRBV1	NA	NA	TRBJ1-3	TSTGGDLSGNTIY
TRBV11-2	NA	TRBD2	TRBJ2-7	ASSLKSGRANEQY
TRBV6-5	NA	NA	TRBJ2-1	ASTQGVLTYNEQF
TRBV5-8	NA	TRBD1	TRBJ1-2	ASSTSDRGILYGYT
TRBV21-1	NA	NA	TRBJ1-1	ASSKALSSVPAIRDTEAF
TRBV7-3	NA	NA	TRBJ2-1	ASSLMVGPYNEQF
TRBV28	NA	TRBD2	TRBJ2-3	ASSFSGLAGFTDTQY
TRBV10-2	once	NA	TRBJ1-5	ASSVRWQGQQPQH
TRBV11-2	once	TRBD2	TRBJ2-5	ASSFEGRAEETQY
TRBV19	NA	NA	TRBJ2-3	ASSIPGTDTQY
TRBV6-8	NA	NA	TRBJ2-3	ASSYSSISQY
TRBV28	NA	NA	TRBJ1-1	ASSFRGNTEAF
TRBV3-1/TRBV3-2	NA	NA	TRBJ1-2	ASSLGGPDYGYT
TRBV9	NA	NA	TRBJ1-4	ASSVGASNEKLF
TRBV2	NA	TRBD1	TRBJ1-1	ASTSGVTGLAF
TRBV5-6	NA	NA	TRBJ2-7	ASSLVSGLREQY
TRBV10-3	once	TRBD2	TRBJ2-7	AIRPGGSSEQY
TRBV7-8	NA	NA	TRBJ1-3	ASSSFSGNTIY
TRBV5-4	NA	NA	TRBJ1-2	ASTWIAGPAVDYGYT
TRBV6-5	NA	NA	TRBJ1-1	ASSSRGWTEAF
TRBV7-9	few	NA	TRBJ1-2	ASSPQGRGGGYT
TRBV11-1	NA	TRBD1	TRBJ2-7	ASSSYGTGSYEQY
TRBV7-6	NA	TRBD1	TRBJ2-7	ASSLASGQGNEQY
TRBV19	NA	TRBD1	TRBJ1-5	ASSRDRVNQPQH
TRBV25-1	NA	NA	TRBJ2-4	ASSDSVSQY
TRBV6-6	once	TRBD2	TRBJ2-1	ASSSGLEEQF
TRBV12-3/TRBV12-4	NA	NA	TRBJ2-7	ASRSLYEQY